A single sample gave rise to the 25 T cell receptor beta chains below, sequenced in a study of blood T cell repertoires in COVID-19. Here immunoSEQ multiplex PCR was the method, and the copy in TCRdb shows in-frame clones only, minus some. The data show under 200,000 clones, 65% to 85% seen once. Material: peripheral blood. The receptor source for this set is a woman aged 80 or over with acute or convalescent COVID-19.

This clone was seen just once. V is TRBV18 and J is TRBJ1-1; 11 nucleotides line up with TRBD1. The junction had 9 bases not matched to a gene; V was cut back by 5 bases and J by 4 bases. The CDR3 is 16 amino acids. In germline, CDR1 is KGHSH, CDR2 LQKENI. For the CDR3, the DNA is TGTGCCAGCTCATCTGGACAGGGGGCGAGTATCACTGAAGCTTTCTTT. This codes for CASSSGQGASITEAFF.

This clone occurred many times. The chain recombines TRBV6-5 with TRBJ2-2; D is undetermined. Trimming left V 5 bases short and J 1 base short, with 2 bases between. The CDR3 consists of 12 residues. The germline V gene encodes CDR1 MNHEY and CDR2 SVGAGI. The CDR3 coding sequence is TGTGCCAGCAGTCGGAACACCGGGGAGCTGTTTTTT. Residues: CASSRNTGELFF.

V is TRBV11-3 and J is TRBJ2-5; TRBD2 is a possible D gene (5 bases). V was clipped by 5 bases and J by 3 bases, with 10 bases between them. Germline V gene sequence: CDR1 SGHNT, CDR2 YENEEA. The CDR3 is 13 amino acids. Written as DNA, the CDR3 is TGTGCCAGCAGCAATTACGGGGAAGAGACCCAGTACTTC. It is translated as CASSNYGEETQYF.

The chain couples TRBV7-2 to TRBJ2-7; 11 nucleotides match TRBD2. Germline lookup yields CDR1 SGHTA and CDR2 FQGNSA. The CDR3 has 15 residues. J gave up 3 bases and V 5 bases, and 6 bases lay outside the gene matches. The CDR3 is CASSPGLAEIYEQYF. The CDR3 bases are TGTGCCAGCAGCCCGGGACTAGCGGAGATCTACGAGCAGTACTTC.

The rearrangement links TRBV9 to TRBJ2-2; D gene uncertain. The V and J ends lost 0 bases and 2 bases respectively, with 5 bases between them. Germline CDR1 and CDR2: SGDLS and YYNGEE. This CDR3 has 14 amino acids. The DNA for the CDR3 is TGTGCCAGCAGCGTAGGGCTTAACACCGGGGAGCTGTTTTTT. This codes for CASSVGLNTGELFF.

This chain uses TRBV5-1 with TRBJ2-7; D might be TRBD2 (6 bases). There are 14 residues in the CDR3. The V and J ends lost 4 bases and 6 bases respectively, with 17 bases between them. In germline, CDR1 is SGHRS, CDR2 YFSETQ. The CDR3 protein is CASSMRDRPVEQYF. CDR3 bases: TGCGCCAGCAGCATGCGGGACCGCCCCGTCGAGCAGTACTTC.

This chain links TRBV11-2 with TRBJ2-5, with 8 bases aligning to TRBD2. The CDR3 is 14 residues long. The V and J ends lost 4 bases and 3 bases, in that order; junction bases with no gene match: 4. In germline, CDR1 is SGHAT, CDR2 FQNNGV. The CDR3: CASSSAGVEETQYF. The CDR3 bases are TGTGCCAGCAGCTCAGCGGGAGTCGAAGAGACCCAGTACTTC.

The chain is built from TRBV5-1 and TRBJ1-2; 8 positions agree with TRBD1. V lost 0 bases to trimming and J lost 5 bases; unmatched junction nucleotides: 9. Germline V CDR1 and CDR2: SGHRS, YFSETQ. The CDR3 is 16 amino acids. CDR3 coding DNA: TGCGCCAGCAGCTTGGCCGACAGGGGCGAACATTATGGCTACACCTTC. This encodes CASSLADRGEHYGYTF.

This chain uses TRBV2 with TRBJ1-3, with TRBD1 identical over 11 bases. The V gene end was trimmed by 5 bases and the J gene end by 10 bases; junction bases not matched to a gene: 7. The CDR3 is made up of 14 amino acids. Germline V lookup: CDR1 SNHLY, CDR2 FYNNEI. CDR3 loop: CASSQGQGAGTIYF. CDR3 in DNA: TGTGCCAGCAGTCAAGGACAGGGGGCAGGTACCATATATTTT.

The rearrangement links TRBV18 to TRBJ2-1, with 8 bases fitting TRBD1. The V gene end was trimmed by 5 bases and the J gene end by 6 bases; junction bases not matched to a gene: 9. Germline loops: CDR1 KGHSH, CDR2 LQKENI. The CDR3 consists of 15 residues. The CDR3 spells CASSSQGASGNEQFF. The CDR3 coding sequence is TGTGCCAGCTCATCTCAGGGGGCCTCCGGCAATGAGCAGTTCTTC.

CDR3 in amino acids: CASSPGQGEETQYF. CDR3 nucleotides: TGTGCCAGCAGCCCGGGACAGGGAGAAGAGACCCAGTACTTC. The J gene is TRBJ2-5, the V gene TRBV3-1 (or the pseudogene TRBV3-2); 9 bases match TRBD1. CDR3 length equals 14 residues. Germline loops: CDR1 LGHDT, CDR2 YNNKEL (reference sequence). Trimming at V came to 4 bases and at J to 3 bases, leaving 3 bases not matched to a gene.

V and J are TRBV3-1 (or the pseudogene TRBV3-2) and TRBJ2-3; 16 bases line up with TRBD2. This CDR3 comprises 16 residues. The germline gives CDR1 LGHDT, CDR2 YNNKEL (reference sequence). V gave up 1 base and J gave up 12 bases; unmatched junction bases: 7. DNA for the CDR3: TGTGCCAGCAGCCAAGCTGGGACTAGCGGGGGGGCCCCACAGTATTTT. Translating it yields CASSQAGTSGGAPQYF.

The V gene is TRBV14, the J gene TRBJ2-1; 8 nucleotides line up with TRBD1. V was clipped by 4 bases and J by 4 bases; unmatched bases: 6. CDR1 SGHDN and CDR2 FVKESK come from the germline V gene. The CDR3 consists of 15 residues. The CDR3 reads CASSPLDREYNEQFF. CDR3 DNA sequence: TGTGCCAGCAGCCCCTTGGACAGGGAATACAATGAGCAGTTCTTC.

CDR3 nucleotide sequence: TGTGCCAGCAGTTACTCCCTGCAGGGTGGTGGTTCACCCCTCCACTTT. Translated, it gives CASSYSLQGGGSPLHF. The chain uses TRBV6-5 and TRBJ1-6, with D possibly TRBD1 on 5 matching bases. There are 16 residues in the CDR3. Germline V gene data show CDR1 as MNHEY and CDR2 as SVGAGI. V lost 0 bases to trimming and J lost 9 bases, with 15 bases between them.

The chain is built from TRBV18 and TRBJ1-2; the match to TRBD1 covers 8 bases. The J segment lost 6 bases and the V segment lost 0 bases, leaving 6 bases of the junction unmatched. The CDR3 extends over 15 amino acids. The germline V gene has CDR1 KGHSH and CDR2 LQKENI. CDR3 amino acids: CASSPPSGGGDGYTF. Here the CDR3 DNA reads TGTGCCAGCTCACCACCTTCAGGGGGCGGAGATGGCTACACCTTC.

The chain is built from TRBV6-1 and TRBJ1-1; D perhaps matches TRBD1 (6 bases). This CDR3 is 14 amino acids long. V lost 0 bases and J lost 3, with 8 bases in between. Germline-derived CDR1 and CDR2 are MNHNS and SASEGT. The CDR3 DNA reads as TGTGCCAGCAGTGAAGCGGCAGGGGACACTGAAGCTTTCTTT. Its protein product is CASSEAAGDTEAFF.

This clone was recorded a few times. The V call is TRBV5-1, the J call TRBJ1-1, with TRBD1 matching over 7 bases. Germline CDR1 is SGHRS and CDR2 is YFSETQ. V was pared by 3 bases and J by 8 bases, with 4 bases of the junction left unmatched. The CDR3 consists of 12 residues. The CDR3 region has the DNA TGCGCCAGCAGCTGGAAGACAGGGGAAGCTTTCTTT. The encoded protein is CASSWKTGEAFF.

The chain couples TRBV11-2 to TRBJ2-3; D is uncertain. CDR1 is SGHAT, CDR2 FQNNGV, per germline. V was pared by 5 bases and J by 3 bases, with 9 bases between. This CDR3 is built from 13 residues. In nucleotides, the CDR3 is TGTGCCAGCAGCCCGACCGGGACAGATACGCAGTATTTT. Its translation: CASSPTGTDTQYF.

The chain employs TRBV3-1 (or the pseudogene TRBV3-2) and TRBJ1-4; D is uncertain. The ends were cut back, 3 bases at V and 6 bases at J, with 14 bases in the middle. Germline V CDR1 and CDR2: LGHDT, YNNKEL (reference sequence). The CDR3 contains 15 residues. The CDR3 sequence: CASSHGTRNYEKLFF. The CDR3, as DNA: TGTGCCAGCAGCCATGGTACGAGGAATTATGAAAAACTGTTTTTT.

The chain carries TRBV30 and TRBJ2-7; 8 bases agree with TRBD1. The CDR3 length is 11 residues. In germline, CDR1 is GTSNPN, CDR2 SVGIG (reference sequence). V gave up 5 bases and J gave up 6 bases; unmatched junction bases: 3. The CDR3 bases are TGTGCCTGGGACAGGGGCCGCGAGCAGTACTTC. It codes for CAWDRGREQYF. The whole variable domain, filled in from reference TRBV30 and TRBJ2-7, reads SQTIHQWPATLVQPVGSPLSLECTVEGTSNPNLYWYRQAAGRGLQLLFYSVGIGQISSEVPQNLSASRPQDRQFILSSKKLLLSDSGFYLCAWDRGREQYFGPGTRLTVT.

This rearrangement joins TRBV5-4 to TRBJ2-5, with TRBD2 as a possible D gene (6 bases). Trimming removed 5 bases at V and 3 bases at J, with 11 bases between. This CDR3 comprises 13 residues. Germline loops: CDR1 SGHNT, CDR2 YYREEE (reference sequence). CDR3 nucleotide sequence: TGTGCCAGCAGGGCTCCGGGAGAAGAGACCCAGTACTTC. The encoded protein is CASRAPGEETQYF.

The chain combines TRBV7-9 with TRBJ1-1; TRBD1 matches 11 bases. The V segment lost 5 bases and the J segment 6 bases; nucleotides outside the gene matches: 11. The CDR3 is 16 residues long. Germline V gives CDR1 SEHNR, CDR2 FQNEAQ (reference sequence). In nucleotides, the CDR3 is TGTGCCAGCAGCAAGCCCGGGACAGGGGGTATCGCTGAAGCTTTCTTT. It codes for CASSKPGTGGIAEAFF.

In this sample, this clone turned up once. The chain links TRBV5-1 to TRBJ2-1, with 9 bases aligning to TRBD2. The junction had 15 bases not matched to a gene; V was cut back by 4 bases and J by 1 base. CDR3 length: 19 amino acids. Germline V gives CDR1 SGHRS, CDR2 YFSETQ. The CDR3 spells CASSLYSFSGSGSYNEQFF. The CDR3 coding sequence is TGCGCCAGCAGCCTCTATAGCTTTAGCGGGAGTGGGTCCTACAATGAGCAGTTCTTC.

This chain connects TRBV19 to TRBJ1-3, with TRBD1 matching over 7 bases. Germline V gene sequence: CDR1 LNHDA, CDR2 SQIVND (reference sequence). The CDR3 loop spans 15 amino acids. Unmatched junction bases numbered 3, after V lost 3 bases and J lost 1 base. The CDR3 spells CASSIQQGSGNTIYF. As DNA, the CDR3 is TGTGCCAGTAGTATCCAACAGGGGTCTGGAAACACCATATATTTT.

The chain recombines TRBV27 with TRBJ2-5; 9 bases align to TRBD2. This CDR3 spans 17 amino acids. Germline CDR1 MNHEY, CDR2 SMNVEV (reference sequence). V dropped 4 bases and J dropped 4; count of bases not matched to a gene: 13. The CDR3: CASSSRSLGLARETQYF. DNA of the CDR3: TGTGCCAGCAGTTCACGCAGTCTGGGACTAGCTAGAGAGACCCAGTACTTC.